The source of this T cell receptor beta chain is a study of blood T cell repertoires in COVID-19. Across the study: Donors in the United States, Italy and Spain gave samples during acute or convalescent COVID-19.

In the original processing: Reference gene primer amplification in the assay estimated nucleated cell counts. Sequencing was performed with immunoSEQ multiplex PCR; in TCRdb, only in-frame clones are kept and a portion is missing. The DNA was the basis for D and trimming; V, J and clone size are from that table. The sample includes just over 95,000 clones, 70% to 90% of them seen just once. The CDR3 totals 17 residues. V lost 0 bases and J lost 4; bases outside the gene matches: 11. CDR1 and CDR2 (germline): SGHAT, FQNNGV. Sequenced: peripheral blood. The clonotype comes from a man aged 60 to 69 with acute or convalescent COVID-19. This sequence joins TRBV11-2 and TRBJ2-5; 7 positions match TRBD2. The CDR3 DNA is TGTGCCAGCAGCTTAGAGACGGGGGGTTCGGTCGGAGAGACCCAGTACTTC. Translating gives CASSLETGGSVGETQYF. The full variable domain, completed using reference TRBV11-2 and TRBJ2-5, is EAGVAQSPRYKIIEKRQSVAFWCNPISGHATLYWYQQILGQGPKLLIQFQNNGVVDDSQLPKDRFSAERLKGVDSTLKIQPAKLEDSAVYLCASSLETGGSVGETQYFGPGTRLLVL.